Below are 22 T cell receptor beta chains sequenced from a single sample in a study of CD8+CD57+ T cells in acquired aplastic anemia. Template material for TCR beta VDJ and CDR3 profiling consisted of genomic DNA. TCRdb reprocessed the reads via MiXCR and lists one record per CDR3 protein. Here the sample spans under 200,000 distinct CDR3 sequences, approximately 43% being singletons. Sample: sorted CD4+, CD8+, or CD8+CD57+ T cells (not recorded which) from PBMCs. The receptors shown here come from a human donor in good health.

At least ten counts were recorded for this clonotype. The rearrangement uses TRBV9 and TRBJ2-1; D remains unclear. V lost 1 base and J 4 bases, leaving 9 bases between the germline ends. Germline V gives CDR1 SGDLS, CDR2 YYNGEE. The CDR3 extends over 14 amino acids. CDR3 bases: TGTGCCAGCAGCGTACTTTCGGGTTACAATGAGCAGTTCTTC. As protein: CASSVLSGYNEQFF.

At least ten counts were recorded for this clonotype. The chain employs TRBV15 and TRBJ2-7, with 8 bases matching TRBD1. The V gene end was trimmed by 0 bases and the J gene end by 2 bases; junction bases not matched to a gene: 3. The CDR3 totals 15 residues. Germline CDR1 LNHNV, CDR2 YYDKDF (reference sequence). CDR3 nucleotides: TGTGCCACCAGCAGAGAGGCACAGGGGGCCTACGAGCAGTACTTC. The encoded protein is CATSREAQGAYEQYF.

In DNA, the CDR3 is TGTGCCAGTAGTATAGCCACCGGGACAGGGACCTATGGCTACACCTTC. Translation gives CASSIATGTGTYGYTF. This chain uses TRBV19 with TRBJ1-2, with 9 bases matching TRBD1. V shed 1 base, J shed 4 bases, and the junction held 7 bases outside the gene matches. This CDR3 region has 16 residues. In germline, CDR1 is LNHDA, CDR2 SQIVND (reference sequence).

The chain uses TRBV6-5 and TRBJ2-1, with a tentative D call TRBD2 (7 bases). Germline loops: CDR1 MNHEY, CDR2 SVGAGI. The CDR3 runs 15 residues. With 0 bases removed from V and 4 bases from J, the gap between germline ends came to 10 bases. DNA of the CDR3: TGTGCCAGCAGTTACTCGGGGGGGCAATACAATGAGCAGTTCTTC. Translation: CASSYSGGQYNEQFF.

This chain uses TRBV7-9 with TRBJ2-7, with TRBD2 identical over 9 bases. The V segment lost 1 base and the J segment 2 bases; nucleotides outside the gene matches: 3. There are 15 residues in the CDR3. The germline V gene has CDR1 SEHNR and CDR2 FQNEAQ (reference sequence). CDR3 in amino acids: CASSLGGGGTYEQYF. CDR3 DNA: TGTGCCAGCAGCTTAGGCGGGGGGGGAACCTACGAGCAGTACTTC.

V gene TRBV2 combines with J gene TRBJ2-7, with 8 bases fitting TRBD1. The CDR3 has 13 residues. The germline CDR1 and CDR2 sequences are SNHLY and FYNNEI. CDR3: CAVPGDRIYEQYF. The CDR3 DNA reads as TGTGCTGTACCCGGGGACAGGATCTACGAGCAGTACTTC.

The sample holds many counts of this clonotype. This chain uses TRBV9 with TRBJ1-1; TRBD1 might be the D (5 bases). V was cut by 2 bases and J by 4 bases, with 9 bases left in between. The CDR3 extends over 13 amino acids. Germline lookup yields CDR1 SGDLS and CDR2 YYNGEE. The DNA of the CDR3 is TGTGCCAGCAGCGTCCAGGGTAGCACTGAAGCTTTCTTT. Translation: CASSVQGSTEAFF.

The chain employs TRBV7-2 and TRBJ1-6; no reliable D call. Trimming removed 8 bases from V and 7 bases from J, with 15 bases in between. Germline V CDR1 and CDR2: SGHTA, FQGNSA. CDR3 length equals 14 residues. CDR3 amino acids: CASRFQGNNSPLHF. The CDR3, as DNA: TGTGCCAGCCGTTTTCAAGGGAACAATTCACCCCTCCACTTT.

The table lists this clonotype with a few counts. The rearrangement joins TRBV20-1 to TRBJ2-7, with 8 bases matching TRBD2. Germline V gene sequence: CDR1 DFQATT, CDR2 SNEGSKA (reference sequence). This CDR3 contains 16 residues. The V gene end was trimmed by 0 bases and the J gene end by 0 bases; junction bases not matched to a gene: 7. The CDR3 bases are TGCAGTGCTAGAGATGTAGGCGGGAGGAGCTCCTACGAGCAGTACTTC. Translation: CSARDVGGRSSYEQYF.

Details on this clonotype: A much larger clone lies one base from this, so it may be a read error. The genes are TRBV10-3 and TRBJ2-7; D might be TRBD2 (6 bases). The CDR3 length is 15 residues. Germline V gene data show CDR1 as ENHRY and CDR2 as SYGVKD. The CDR3 sequence is CAISLTGSQTYKQYF. The CDR3 nucleotides are TGTGCCATCAGCCTTACCGGGAGCCAAACCTACAAGCAGTACTTC.

This clonotype was counted ten times or more. V gene TRBV5-4 combines with J gene TRBJ2-1; 8 bases match TRBD1. This CDR3 comprises 16 residues. CDR1 is SGHNT, CDR2 YYREEE, per germline (reference sequence). The ends lost 1 base at V and 7 bases at J; junction bases unmatched: 10. The CDR3 here is CASSLRQGAGGNEQFF. CDR3 DNA sequence: TGTGCCAGCAGCTTGAGGCAGGGGGCCGGTGGAAATGAGCAGTTCTTC.

There are many counts of this clonotype. The chain couples TRBV6-1 to TRBJ1-6, with 9 bases identical to TRBD1. Germline V gene data show CDR1 as MNHNS and CDR2 as SASEGT. The J segment lost 9 bases and the V segment lost 10 bases, leaving 7 bases of the junction unmatched. The CDR3 has 13 amino acids. The CDR3 DNA is TGTGCCACCGCGGGGACAGGGAGTTCACCCCTCCACTTT. It encodes CATAGTGSSPLHF.

This chain links TRBV5-1 with TRBJ2-2; 12 bases are a match to TRBD2. Looked up from germline, CDR1 is SGHRS and CDR2 is YFSETQ. The CDR3 extends over 18 amino acids. V lost 5 bases and J lost 7; bases outside the gene matches: 15. This CDR3 is CASRRTSSGRADSGELFF. CDR3 bases: TGCGCCAGCAGACGGACCTCTAGCGGGAGGGCCGATAGCGGGGAGCTGTTTTTT.

In regard to this clonotype: A read error may explain this, as a much larger clone is one base away. The CDR3 bases are TGTGCCAGCAGCACTCGACAGGGGAACTATGGCCACACCTTC. Its protein product is CASSTRQGNYGHTF. J is TRBJ1-2 and V is TRBV5-4; TRBD1 matches 8 bases. Germline CDR1 and CDR2: SGHNT and YYREEE (reference sequence). The CDR3 has 14 residues.

This sequence joins TRBV24-1 and TRBJ2-7, with TRBD1 matching 8 bases. With V trimmed by 3 bases and J by 5 bases, 11 bases remained unmatched. This CDR3 has 16 residues. Germline V CDR1 and CDR2: KGHDR, SFDVKD. This CDR3 is CATSDGRGRGIDEQYF. The DNA of the CDR3 is TGTGCCACCAGTGATGGCAGGGGGCGCGGGATAGACGAGCAGTACTTC.

This clonotype occurred many times. V gene TRBV20-1 combines with J gene TRBJ1-5, with 7 bases aligning to TRBD1. After removal of 1 base from V and 4 bases from J, the junction contained 13 bases not matched to a gene. From germline, CDR1 is DFQATT and CDR2 SNEGSKA (reference sequence). CDR3 length equals 17 residues. For the CDR3, the DNA is TGCAGTGCTAGAGGTCGAGGGGGCCTTCCCCCAAATCAGCCCCAGCATTTT. This codes for CSARGRGGLPPNQPQHF.

This clonotype was picked up many times. Compared with germline, one end of the junction differs, possibly owing to a read error. The chain recombines TRBV7-3 with TRBJ2-1, with D uncertain. CDR3 length: 12 residues. CDR1 is SGHTA and CDR2 is FQGTGA in the germline V gene. CDR3 nucleotide sequence: TGTGCCAGCAGCACCCGGCCCGGGCCGTTGATCTTC. Translation gives CASSTRPGPLIF. Complete variable domain (other parts from reference TRBV7-3 and TRBJ2-1): GAGVSQTPSNKVTEKGKYVELRCDPISGHTALYWYRQSLGQGPEFLIYFQGTGAADDSGLPNDRFFAVRPEGSVSTLKIQRTERGDSAVYLCASSTRPGPLIFGPGTRLTVL.

Comment on this clonotype: An end of the junction does not agree with germline; a read error may underlie this. The rearrangement links TRBV10-2 to TRBJ1-2; possibly TRBD1 for D (6 bases). The CDR3 extends over 15 amino acids. Germline V gene data show CDR1 as WSHSY and CDR2 as SAAADI. CDR3 nucleotide sequence: TGTGCCAGCAGACACCACCCGGGGGCGGCTGGTGGCTACACCTTC. As protein: CASRHHPGAAGGYTF.

This chain connects TRBV29-1 to TRBJ2-7; 9 positions agree with TRBD1. V trimming: 6 bases; J trimming: 4 bases; junction bases outside the gene matches: 13. This CDR3 contains 15 residues. Germline V CDR1 and CDR2: SQVTM, ANQGSEA. The CDR3 loop reads CSVLTAGTGSYEQYF. CDR3 DNA sequence: TGCAGCGTGCTTACCGCCGGGACAGGGTCTTACGAGCAGTACTTC.

This clonotype was counted ten times or more. The chain links TRBV3-1 to TRBJ2-3; D gene unclear. The CDR3 is made up of 13 amino acids. CDR1 and CDR2 from the germline V gene are LGHDT and YNNKEL (reference sequence). V lost 7 bases to trimming and J lost 3 bases, with 11 bases between them. The DNA of the CDR3 is TGTGCCAGCAAGCTCAGTGGGACAGATACGCAGTATTTT. Translating gives CASKLSGTDTQYF.

The chain links TRBV20-1 to TRBJ1-4; D gene uncertain. The CDR3 has 15 amino acids. V shed 2 bases and J shed 3 bases, with 13 bases lying between them. CDR1 and CDR2 from the germline V gene are DFQATT and SNEGSKA (reference sequence). The CDR3 nucleotides are TGCAGTGCTAGAAACGGGATGGAGGCTAATGAAAAACTGTTTTTT. It yields the protein CSARNGMEANEKLFF.

The chain carries TRBV3-1 and TRBJ1-4; D not certain. Germline V gene lookup returns CDR1 LGHDT and CDR2 YNNKEL (reference sequence). This CDR3 spans 15 amino acids. V was pared by 4 bases and J by 0 bases, with 9 bases between. The DNA for the CDR3 is TGTGCCAGCAGCCCTACCCACGCAACTAATGAAAAACTGTTTTTT. Translation gives CASSPTHATNEKLFF.